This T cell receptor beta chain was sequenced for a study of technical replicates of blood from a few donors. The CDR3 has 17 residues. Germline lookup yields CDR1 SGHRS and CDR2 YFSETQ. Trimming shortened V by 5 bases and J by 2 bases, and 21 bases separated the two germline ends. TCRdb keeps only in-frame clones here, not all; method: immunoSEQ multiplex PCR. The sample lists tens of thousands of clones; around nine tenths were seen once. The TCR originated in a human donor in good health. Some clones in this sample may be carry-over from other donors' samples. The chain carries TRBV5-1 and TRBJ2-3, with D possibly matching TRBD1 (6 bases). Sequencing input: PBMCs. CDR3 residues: CASRLGRNTGITDTQYF. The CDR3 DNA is TGCGCCAGCAGACTGGGTCGCAATACAGGGATCACAGATACGCAGTATTTT.